Included here is one T cell receptor (beta chain) sequence, with context. Its antigen remains unknown. The data were taken from a study of CD8+CD57+ T cells in acquired aplastic anemia. Regarding the study as a whole: Patients and controls shared roughly 31 CD8+ CDR3 sequences, highly expressed in patients.

Patients who underwent sequencing had shown CD8+CD57+ cell expansion by flow cytometry. Blood came from patients not yet given any therapy. V shed 0 bases and J 1 base; nucleotides not matched to a gene: 4. The CDR3 contains 15 residues. The germline gives CDR1 SQVTM, CDR2 ANQGSEA. Profiling of TCR beta VDJ combinations and CDR3 sequences used genomic DNA as template. TCRdb fed the reads into MiXCR, producing one record per CDR3 protein. Here the sample spans about 180,000 distinct CDR3 sequences, 45% to 60% being singletons. The J gene is TRBJ2-5, the V gene TRBV29-1, with 8 bases aligning to TRBD2. This receptor was identified in a human donor with aplastic anemia. Sequencing was done on a sample of sorted CD4+, CD8+, or CD8+CD57+ T cells (not recorded which) from PBMCs. The CDR3 region is CSVEDMLAGQETQYF. The CDR3 nucleotides read TGCAGCGTTGAAGATATGCTAGCGGGCCAAGAGACCCAGTACTTC.